The rows below give T cell receptor beta chains drawn from one sample of a study of OX40 agonist ivuxolimab in advanced cancers. The data were produced by immunoSEQ multiplex PCR, yet TCRdb's version contains in-frame clones alone and is incomplete. This table holds about 82,000 clones, around nine tenths found once. The sample consisted of CD4+ or CD8+ T cells sorted from blood, taken in a trial of the OX40 agonist ivuxolimab. The source of these receptors is an adult with an advanced solid tumor such as melanoma, head and neck, liver or kidney cancer. Both conserved end residues are part of each CDR3. Fields, in order: J gene, V gene, clone size, D gene, CDR3 protein, CDR3 DNA. The D gene is left open where the match is weak. Clone size is not always given. Where it is, it says once, few, many or a class for expanded clones.

J gene: TRBJ1-4
V gene: TRBV5-1
clone size: .
D gene: .
CDR3 protein: CASSLGQEGEKLFF
CDR3 DNA: TGCGCCAGCAGCTTGGGACAGGAGGGTGAAAAACTGTTTTTT

J gene: TRBJ1-4
V gene: TRBV2
clone size: .
D gene: .
CDR3 protein: CASIKGSEKLFF
CDR3 DNA: TGTGCCAGCATCAAGGGGAGTGAAAAACTGTTTTTT

J gene: TRBJ1-6
V gene: TRBV30
clone size: .
D gene: .
CDR3 protein: CAWSVGYNSPLHF
CDR3 DNA: TGTGCCTGGAGTGTGGGCTATAATTCACCCCTCCACTTT

J gene: TRBJ2-5
V gene: TRBV19
clone size: .
D gene: TRBD1
CDR3 protein: CASSATGWETQYF
CDR3 DNA: TGTGCCAGTAGTGCGACAGGGTGGGAGACCCAGTACTTC

J gene: TRBJ2-5
V gene: TRBV19
clone size: .
D gene: .
CDR3 protein: CASSAPPLRGSWRETQYF
CDR3 DNA: TGTGCCAGTAGTGCCCCTCCCCTCAGGGGCTCGTGGAGGGAGACCCAGTACTTC

J gene: TRBJ2-5
V gene: TRBV9
clone size: .
D gene: TRBD1
CDR3 protein: CASSGTGTGDLWETQYF
CDR3 DNA: TGTGCCAGCAGCGGGACCGGGACAGGGGATCTTTGGGAGACCCAGTACTTC

J gene: TRBJ1-3
V gene: TRBV19
clone size: .
D gene: TRBD1
CDR3 protein: CASGTGTSGNTIYF
CDR3 DNA: TGTGCCAGCGGGACAGGCACCTCTGGAAACACCATATATTTT

J gene: TRBJ1-1
V gene: TRBV19
clone size: .
D gene: .
CDR3 protein: CASSPRQGTTEAFF
CDR3 DNA: TGTGCCAGTAGCCCTAGACAAGGGACCACTGAAGCTTTCTTT

J gene: TRBJ1-2
V gene: TRBV11-2
clone size: .
D gene: .
CDR3 protein: CASSLEGARGYTF
CDR3 DNA: TGTGCCAGCAGCTTAGAGGGGGCTCGAGGCTACACCTTC

J gene: TRBJ2-3
V gene: TRBV14
clone size: .
D gene: .
CDR3 protein: CASSPPGRSTDTQYF
CDR3 DNA: TGTGCCAGCAGCCCCCCGGGACGAAGCACAGATACGCAGTATTTT

J gene: TRBJ2-5
V gene: TRBV7-2
clone size: few
D gene: TRBD2
CDR3 protein: CASAWGGNQETQYF
CDR3 DNA: TGTGCCAGCGCCTGGGGGGGGAACCAAGAGACCCAGTACTTC

J gene: TRBJ2-7
V gene: TRBV30
clone size: .
D gene: TRBD2
CDR3 protein: CASREGGPYEQYF
CDR3 DNA: TGTGCCTCCCGGGAGGGGGGGCCCTACGAGCAGTACTTC

J gene: TRBJ2-2
V gene: TRBV6-6
clone size: once
D gene: .
CDR3 protein: CASSYPVRATGELFF
CDR3 DNA: TGTGCCAGCAGTTACCCGGTCCGGGCCACCGGGGAGCTGTTTTTT

J gene: TRBJ2-5
V gene: TRBV29-1
clone size: .
D gene: .
CDR3 protein: CSVEDLAVGGETQYF
CDR3 DNA: TGCAGCGTTGAAGATCTGGCCGTTGGAGGAGAGACCCAGTACTTC

J gene: TRBJ1-5
V gene: TRBV6-1
clone size: .
D gene: TRBD1
CDR3 protein: CASSAQRDRFNQPQHF
CDR3 DNA: TGTGCCAGCAGTGCCCAACGGGACAGATTCAATCAGCCCCAGCATTTT

J gene: TRBJ1-4
V gene: TRBV19
clone size: .
D gene: .
CDR3 protein: CASTKNREKLFF
CDR3 DNA: TGTGCCAGTACGAAGAACAGGGAAAAACTGTTTTTT

J gene: TRBJ2-7
V gene: TRBV7-6
clone size: once
D gene: TRBD2
CDR3 protein: CASSSNGLATPGGQYF
CDR3 DNA: TGTGCCAGCAGCTCCAACGGACTAGCAACCCCCGGTGGGCAGTACTTC

J gene: TRBJ2-2
V gene: TRBV7-6
clone size: .
D gene: TRBD2
CDR3 protein: CASSASGTSISNTGELFF
CDR3 DNA: TGTGCCAGCAGCGCCTCCGGGACTAGCATATCGAACACCGGGGAGCTGTTTTTT

J gene: TRBJ1-2
V gene: TRBV10-2
clone size: .
D gene: .
CDR3 protein: CASTAASNYGYTF
CDR3 DNA: TGCGCCAGCACGGCAGCCTCTAACTATGGCTACACCTTC

J gene: TRBJ1-6
V gene: TRBV11-3
clone size: once
D gene: .
CDR3 protein: CASSLGADNSPLHF
CDR3 DNA: TGTGCCAGCAGCTTAGGGGCAGATAATTCACCCCTCCACTTT

J gene: TRBJ1-2
V gene: TRBV2
clone size: .
D gene: .
CDR3 protein: CASSEEGEYGYTF
CDR3 DNA: TGTGCCAGCAGTGAAGAAGGGGAGTATGGCTACACCTTC

J gene: TRBJ2-3
V gene: TRBV30
clone size: .
D gene: .
CDR3 protein: CAWSVSQADTQYF
CDR3 DNA: TGTGCCTGGAGTGTCTCTCAGGCAGATACGCAGTATTTT

J gene: TRBJ1-3
V gene: TRBV6-6
clone size: .
D gene: .
CDR3 protein: CASSRLIATAGNTIYF
CDR3 DNA: TGTGCCAGCAGTCGACTGATTGCTACAGCTGGAAACACCATATATTTT

J gene: TRBJ1-1
V gene: TRBV13
clone size: .
D gene: TRBD1
CDR3 protein: CASSLDRGLFGTEAFF
CDR3 DNA: TGTGCCAGCAGCCTAGACAGGGGGCTCTTTGGCACTGAAGCTTTCTTT

J gene: TRBJ2-7
V gene: TRBV7-6
clone size: .
D gene: .
CDR3 protein: CASSGSAVFNTEQYF
CDR3 DNA: TGTGCCAGCAGTGGTAGTGCGGTCTTTAATACCGAGCAGTACTTC

J gene: TRBJ1-1
V gene: TRBV5-1
clone size: .
D gene: .
CDR3 protein: CASSLDVTMNTEAFF
CDR3 DNA: TGCGCCAGCAGCTTGGACGTCACCATGAACACTGAAGCTTTCTTT

J gene: TRBJ1-1
V gene: TRBV6-4
clone size: .
D gene: .
CDR3 protein: CASSDSLGGWFFVAEAFF
CDR3 DNA: TGTGCCAGCAGTGACTCGTTAGGGGGTTGGTTTTTTGTCGCTGAAGCTTTCTTT

J gene: TRBJ1-2
V gene: TRBV5-1
clone size: .
D gene: TRBD1
CDR3 protein: CASSYTGGGGYTF
CDR3 DNA: TGCGCCAGCAGCTACACAGGGGGAGGTGGCTACACCTTC

J gene: TRBJ2-5
V gene: TRBV6-5
clone size: .
D gene: .
CDR3 protein: CASSYHVGGETQYF
CDR3 DNA: TGTGCCAGCAGTTACCACGTTGGGGGGGAGACCCAGTACTTC

J gene: TRBJ2-1
V gene: TRBV6-5
clone size: .
D gene: TRBD1
CDR3 protein: CASCPDRANEQFF
CDR3 DNA: TGTGCCAGCTGCCCGGACAGGGCCAATGAGCAGTTCTTC

J gene: TRBJ2-5
V gene: TRBV19
clone size: .
D gene: TRBD2
CDR3 protein: CASSIGRGLARETQYF
CDR3 DNA: TGTGCCAGTAGTATAGGGCGGGGACTAGCGCGGGAGACCCAGTACTTC

J gene: TRBJ2-7
V gene: TRBV7-2
clone size: .
D gene: TRBD2
CDR3 protein: CASSDKGTSGAFDEQYF
CDR3 DNA: TGTGCCAGCAGCGATAAAGGGACTAGCGGGGCGTTTGACGAGCAGTACTTC

J gene: TRBJ1-1
V gene: TRBV5-1
clone size: .
D gene: .
CDR3 protein: CASSTPRGQNTEAFF
CDR3 DNA: TGCGCCAGCAGCACCCCTCGGGGTCAAAACACTGAAGCTTTCTTT

J gene: TRBJ1-2
V gene: TRBV29-1
clone size: .
D gene: .
CDR3 protein: CSVSVYSGGYTF
CDR3 DNA: TGCAGCGTGTCCGTATACTCCGGTGGCTACACCTTC

J gene: TRBJ2-7
V gene: TRBV5-4
clone size: .
D gene: TRBD1
CDR3 protein: CASSLDPRDRDMFSYEQYF
CDR3 DNA: TGTGCCAGCAGCTTGGATCCCCGGGACAGGGACATGTTTAGCTACGAGCAGTACTTC

J gene: TRBJ1-2
V gene: TRBV18
clone size: .
D gene: TRBD1
CDR3 protein: CASSSTGATNYGYTF
CDR3 DNA: TGTGCCAGCTCATCAACAGGGGCCACTAACTATGGCTACACCTTC

J gene: TRBJ2-7
V gene: TRBV5-1
clone size: .
D gene: TRBD2
CDR3 protein: CASSSGLAGGPSSYEQYF
CDR3 DNA: TGCGCCAGCAGCTCGGGACTAGCGGGAGGGCCGAGCTCCTACGAGCAGTACTTC

J gene: TRBJ2-2
V gene: TRBV5-8
clone size: .
D gene: .
CDR3 protein: CASSRIWGNTGELFF
CDR3 DNA: TGTGCCAGCAGCCGGATCTGGGGCAACACCGGGGAGCTGTTTTTT

J gene: TRBJ2-2
V gene: TRBV4-1
clone size: .
D gene: .
CDR3 protein: CASSHPPWRVSNTGELFF
CDR3 DNA: TGCGCCAGCAGCCATCCGCCTTGGCGGGTATCGAACACCGGGGAGCTGTTTTTT

J gene: TRBJ2-5
V gene: TRBV6-5
clone size: .
D gene: .
CDR3 protein: CASSYQGTQYF
CDR3 DNA: TGTGCCAGCAGTTACCAGGGAACCCAGTACTTC

J gene: TRBJ2-1
V gene: TRBV10-2
clone size: .
D gene: TRBD2
CDR3 protein: CASSEPGLNYNEQFF
CDR3 DNA: TGCGCCAGCAGCGAACCGGGACTAAATTACAATGAGCAGTTCTTC

J gene: TRBJ2-5
V gene: TRBV5-1
clone size: .
D gene: .
CDR3 protein: CASSARQGGLQETQYF
CDR3 DNA: TGCGCCAGCAGCGCTCGACAGGGAGGTCTCCAAGAGACCCAGTACTTC

J gene: TRBJ2-5
V gene: TRBV7-2
clone size: .
D gene: .
CDR3 protein: CASSLGSGVETQYF
CDR3 DNA: TGTGCCAGCAGCTTAGGATCGGGGGTTGAGACCCAGTACTTC

J gene: TRBJ2-7
V gene: TRBV11-3
clone size: .
D gene: TRBD2
CDR3 protein: CASSLVGGRAYEQYF
CDR3 DNA: TGTGCCAGCAGCTTAGTAGGTGGGAGGGCGTACGAGCAGTACTTC

J gene: TRBJ2-3
V gene: TRBV5-6
clone size: .
D gene: TRBD2
CDR3 protein: CASSKLAGTTDTQYF
CDR3 DNA: TGTGCCAGCAGCAAACTAGCGGGGACTACAGATACGCAGTATTTT

J gene: TRBJ1-1
V gene: TRBV5-1
clone size: .
D gene: TRBD1
CDR3 protein: CASSLSNRGATEAFF
CDR3 DNA: TGCGCCAGCAGCTTGAGTAACAGGGGGGCCACTGAAGCTTTCTTT

J gene: TRBJ2-6
V gene: TRBV6-6
clone size: .
D gene: .
CDR3 protein: CASTASGANVLTF
CDR3 DNA: TGTGCCAGCACCGCCTCTGGGGCCAACGTCCTGACTTTC

J gene: TRBJ2-7
V gene: TRBV5-1
clone size: .
D gene: .
CDR3 protein: CASRRQFSYEQYF
CDR3 DNA: TGCGCCAGCAGACGACAGTTCTCCTACGAGCAGTACTTC

J gene: TRBJ1-3
V gene: TRBV10-3
clone size: .
D gene: TRBD1
CDR3 protein: CAISGTGNDGNTIYF
CDR3 DNA: TGTGCCATCAGTGGGACAGGCAATGACGGAAACACCATATATTTT

J gene: TRBJ1-6
V gene: TRBV4-1
clone size: .
D gene: .
CDR3 protein: CASSQDGGYGSPLHF
CDR3 DNA: TGCGCCAGCAGCCAAGATGGAGGTTATGGTTCACCCCTCCACTTT

J gene: TRBJ2-7
V gene: TRBV11-1
clone size: .
D gene: TRBD2
CDR3 protein: CASSLLAGEREQYF
CDR3 DNA: TGTGCCAGCAGCTTATTGGCGGGGGAGCGCGAGCAGTACTTC

J gene: TRBJ2-2
V gene: TRBV7-3
clone size: .
D gene: TRBD1
CDR3 protein: CASSPGDRATTGELFF
CDR3 DNA: TGTGCCAGCAGCCCCGGGGACAGGGCCACGACCGGGGAGCTGTTTTTT

J gene: TRBJ1-5
V gene: TRBV28
clone size: .
D gene: .
CDR3 protein: CASKRGDQPQHF
CDR3 DNA: TGTGCCAGCAAGAGAGGAGACCAGCCCCAGCATTTT

J gene: TRBJ1-4
V gene: TRBV5-1
clone size: .
D gene: .
CDR3 protein: CASSLGGTKNEKLFF
CDR3 DNA: TGCGCCAGCAGCTTGGGAGGGACTAAGAATGAAAAACTGTTTTTT

J gene: TRBJ1-4
V gene: TRBV5-8
clone size: .
D gene: .
CDR3 protein: CASSSYTGFNEKLFF
CDR3 DNA: TGTGCCAGCAGCTCATATACAGGGTTTAATGAAAAACTGTTTTTT

J gene: TRBJ2-7
V gene: TRBV5-6
clone size: .
D gene: TRBD1
CDR3 protein: CASSRRGQGIDEQYF
CDR3 DNA: TGTGCCAGCAGCCGGAGGGGACAGGGGATCGACGAGCAGTACTTC

J gene: TRBJ1-5
V gene: TRBV19
clone size: .
D gene: .
CDR3 protein: CASSSGRGNQPQHF
CDR3 DNA: TGTGCCAGTAGTAGCGGGAGAGGGAATCAGCCCCAGCATTTT

J gene: TRBJ1-1
V gene: TRBV7-9
clone size: few
D gene: .
CDR3 protein: CASSQGLGEEAFF
CDR3 DNA: TGTGCCAGCAGCCAGGGATTGGGAGAGGAAGCTTTCTTT